This T cell receptor (beta chain) stems from a study of CD8+ T cells in alopecia areata. As for this clone: Its target is not known.

Overall study results and limits: TCR sharing was clearer in mice than between patients, perhaps partly owing to patient HLA diversity. Researchers say the link of baseline CD8+ expansion to response remains uncertain, with one nonresponder.

After isolation, RNA underwent reverse transcription to generate cDNA as the sequencing template. Profiling relied on immunoSEQ multiplex PCR, and the TCRdb table lists in-frame clones only, not all of them. The table has roughly 170,000 clones, around 58% seen once. Germline V gives CDR1 LGHNA, CDR2 YNFKEQ. CDR3 length: 14 amino acids. Trimming removed 4 bases from V and 2 bases from J, with 11 bases in between. Documented treatment: oral pan-JAK inhibitor, 5-10 mg twice daily. This rearrangement joins TRBV4-2 to TRBJ1-1; weak D call: TRBD1 (5 bases). The sequencing here drew on CD8+ T cells sorted from blood, taken at week 24, from a patient treated with tofacitinib. The receptor was derived from a human donor with alopecia areata. CDR3 sequence: CASSRTTANTEAFF. As DNA, the CDR3 is TGTGCCAGCAGCCGAACGACAGCTAACACTGAAGCTTTCTTT.